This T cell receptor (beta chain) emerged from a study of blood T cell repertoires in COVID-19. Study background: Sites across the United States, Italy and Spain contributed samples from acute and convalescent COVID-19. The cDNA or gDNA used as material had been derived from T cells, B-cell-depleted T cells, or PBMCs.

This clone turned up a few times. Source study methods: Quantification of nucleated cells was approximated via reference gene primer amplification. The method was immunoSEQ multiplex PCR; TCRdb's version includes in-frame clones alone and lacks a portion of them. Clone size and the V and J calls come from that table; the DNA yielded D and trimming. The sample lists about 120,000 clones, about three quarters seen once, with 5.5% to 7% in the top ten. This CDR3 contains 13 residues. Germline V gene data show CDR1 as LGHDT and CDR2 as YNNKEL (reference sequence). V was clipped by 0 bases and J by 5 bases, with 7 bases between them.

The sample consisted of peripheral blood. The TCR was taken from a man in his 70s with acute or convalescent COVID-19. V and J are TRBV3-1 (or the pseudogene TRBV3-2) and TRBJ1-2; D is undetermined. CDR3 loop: CASSQDQWYGYTF. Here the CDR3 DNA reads TGTGCCAGCAGCCAAGATCAGTGGTATGGCTACACCTTC.